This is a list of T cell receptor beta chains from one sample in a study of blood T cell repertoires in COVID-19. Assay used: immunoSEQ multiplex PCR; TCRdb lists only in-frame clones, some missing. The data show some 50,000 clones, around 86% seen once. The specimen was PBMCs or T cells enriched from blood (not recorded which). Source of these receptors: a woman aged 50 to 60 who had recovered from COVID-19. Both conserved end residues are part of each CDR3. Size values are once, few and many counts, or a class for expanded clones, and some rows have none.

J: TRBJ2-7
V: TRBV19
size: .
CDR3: CASSGASRSSYEQYF

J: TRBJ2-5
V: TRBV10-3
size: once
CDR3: CAISRDSPEKETQYF

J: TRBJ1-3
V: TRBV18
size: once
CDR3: CASSRGTGRNTIYF

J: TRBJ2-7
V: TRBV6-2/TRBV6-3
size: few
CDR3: CASSKEGPRVVEQYF

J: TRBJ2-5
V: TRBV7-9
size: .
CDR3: CASSSGLAGWLGETQYF

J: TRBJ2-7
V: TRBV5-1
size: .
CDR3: CASRTGQTGEQYF

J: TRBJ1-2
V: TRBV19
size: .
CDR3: CASSITLTGSANYGYTF

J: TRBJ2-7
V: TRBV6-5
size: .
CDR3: CASSYSGEGSLYEQYF

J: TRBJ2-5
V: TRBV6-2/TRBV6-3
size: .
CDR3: CASSSTSSGETQYF

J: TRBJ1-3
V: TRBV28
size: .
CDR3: CASSPGTGSGNTIYF

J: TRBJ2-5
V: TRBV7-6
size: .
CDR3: CASSLGYSVSETQYF

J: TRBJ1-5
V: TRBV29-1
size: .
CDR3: CSATLAPDRVGPQHF

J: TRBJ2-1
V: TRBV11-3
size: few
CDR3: CASSSGLAYNEQFF

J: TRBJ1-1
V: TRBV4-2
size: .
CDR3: CASSRGGGSDTEAFF

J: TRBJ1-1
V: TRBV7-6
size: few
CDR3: CASSLVWDRGGVNTEAFF

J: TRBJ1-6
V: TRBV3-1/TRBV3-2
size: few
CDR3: CASSQQTGTDINSPLHF

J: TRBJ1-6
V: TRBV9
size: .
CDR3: CASSSRGSSPLHF

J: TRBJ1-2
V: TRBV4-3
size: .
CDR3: CASSQGQSLNYGYTF

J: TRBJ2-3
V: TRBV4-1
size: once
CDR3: CASSPTYSTSTDTQYF

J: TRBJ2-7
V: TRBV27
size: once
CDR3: CASSFRAGPYEQYF

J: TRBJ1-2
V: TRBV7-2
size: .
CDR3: CASSPAGVYGYTF

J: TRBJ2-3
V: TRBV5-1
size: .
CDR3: CASSLPSGGWDTQYF

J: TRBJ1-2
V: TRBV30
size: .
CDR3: CAWSVLRTGGYGYTF

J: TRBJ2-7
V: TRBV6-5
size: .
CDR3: CASGLSGYEQYF

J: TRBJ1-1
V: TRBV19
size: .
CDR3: CASIDRTRRGYTEAFF

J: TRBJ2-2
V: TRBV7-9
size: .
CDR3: CASSPRTVSSGSTGELFF

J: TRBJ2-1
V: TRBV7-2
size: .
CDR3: CASSPRRASGGNNEQFF

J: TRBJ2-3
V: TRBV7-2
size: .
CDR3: CASSQAGTRSTDTQYF

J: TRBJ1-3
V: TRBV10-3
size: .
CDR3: CAIKDSGGGNTIYF

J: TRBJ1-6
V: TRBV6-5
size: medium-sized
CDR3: CASSQGGGSPLHF

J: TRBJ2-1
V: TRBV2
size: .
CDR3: CASSGMATNEQFF

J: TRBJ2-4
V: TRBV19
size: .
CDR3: CASSQGQRFGIQYF

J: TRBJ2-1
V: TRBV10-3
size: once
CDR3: CAIRVGQGQNNEQFF

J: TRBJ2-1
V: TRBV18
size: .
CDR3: CASSPSLQEESEQFF

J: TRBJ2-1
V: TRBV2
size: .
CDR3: CASKGTGGSYNEQFF

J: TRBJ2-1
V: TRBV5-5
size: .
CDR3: CASIGLLGGMAYNEQFF

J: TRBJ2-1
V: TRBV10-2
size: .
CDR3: CASSESQFGYNEQFF

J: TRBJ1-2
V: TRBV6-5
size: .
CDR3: CASSGARTARYGYTF

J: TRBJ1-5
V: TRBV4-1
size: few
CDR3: CASSQDREALPQPQHF

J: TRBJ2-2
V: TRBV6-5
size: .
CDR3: CASRMGGAGELFF

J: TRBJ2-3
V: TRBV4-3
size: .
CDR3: CASSERSSDTQYF

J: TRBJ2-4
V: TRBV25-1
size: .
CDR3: CASRAGTGGSTLNF

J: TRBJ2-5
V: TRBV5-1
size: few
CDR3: CASSLGLLQGVKQETQYF

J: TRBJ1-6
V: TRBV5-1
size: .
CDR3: CASSLAEGTTPLHF

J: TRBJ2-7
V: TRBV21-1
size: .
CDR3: CASSKKQGSTEDEQYF

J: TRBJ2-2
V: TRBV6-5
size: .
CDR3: CASKLAGVGTGELFF

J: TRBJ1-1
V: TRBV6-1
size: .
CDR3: CASSEAVGTNTEAFF

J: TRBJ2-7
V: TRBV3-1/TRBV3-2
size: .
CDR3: CASSQGLAGAPEQYF